Sequencing of this T cell receptor beta chain was carried out in a study of shared clonotypes between healthy human individuals. Findings and limits, study-wide: Sharing across four donors was seen in approximately 5.2% of naive CD4 clonotypes. Clonotypes not shared had lower generation probabilities than those common to all four donors.

Partitioning of CD4+ cells yielded a CD45RA+ naive subset and a CD45RA-negative memory subset. Authors' data handling: Filtering differed for immunoSEQ, which gave only junction sequences without quality scores. Libraries were prepared by immunoSEQ multiplex PCR; TCRdb keeps only in-frame clonotypes and omits some of them. For V, J and clone size, that table is used; D and trimming come from the DNA. Altogether some 2,500,000 clones are present, 85% to 95% being singletons, with the ten largest covering approximately 0.41%. As for this clone: Its antigen is unidentified.

The CDR3 is 17 amino acids. Germline CDR1 is MGHDK and CDR2 is SYGVNS. V dropped 0 bases and J dropped 0 bases, with 12 bases sitting between them. The TCR originated in a man in his late teens or twenties in good health. Some clones in this sample may be carry-over from other donors' samples. The rearrangement links TRBV25-1 to TRBJ2-1; D tentatively fits TRBD1 or TRBD2 (5 bases each). The sample comprised naive CD4+ T cells from PBMCs. The sample's subset: CD45RA+ positively selected. CDR3 nucleotides: TGTGCCAGCAGTGAATACGGGACCGCGAGCTCCTACAATGAGCAGTTCTTC. It is translated as CASSEYGTASSYNEQFF.